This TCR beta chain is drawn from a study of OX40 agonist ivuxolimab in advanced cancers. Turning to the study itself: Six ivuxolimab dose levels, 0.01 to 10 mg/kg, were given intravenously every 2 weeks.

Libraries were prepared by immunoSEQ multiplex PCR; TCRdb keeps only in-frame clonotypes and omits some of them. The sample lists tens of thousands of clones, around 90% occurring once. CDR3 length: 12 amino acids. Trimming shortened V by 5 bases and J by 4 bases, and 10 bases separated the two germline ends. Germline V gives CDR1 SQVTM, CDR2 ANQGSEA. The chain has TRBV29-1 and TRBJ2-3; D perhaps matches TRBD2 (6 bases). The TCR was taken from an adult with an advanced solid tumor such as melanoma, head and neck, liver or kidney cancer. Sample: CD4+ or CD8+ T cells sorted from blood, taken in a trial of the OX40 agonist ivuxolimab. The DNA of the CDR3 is TGCAGCGTTATGGAGGGGTCAGATACGCAGTATTTT. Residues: CSVMEGSDTQYF.